The clone carrying this TCR beta chain was counted at least ten times. Its antigen is undetermined. This sample was taken from a study of CD8 T cells in ankylosing spondylitis. The V gene's germline CDR1 is SGHRS and CDR2 YFSETQ. The length of the CDR3 is 17 residues. Losses at the gene ends were 1 base for V and 4 bases for J; bases not matched to a gene: 7. Making use of molecular barcodes, quantitative 5'-RACE generated TCR beta libraries. TCRdb reanalysed the 5' RACE reads using MiXCR and keeps one entry per CDR3 protein. The sample carries more than 250,000 distinct CDR3 sequences, around a tenth recorded once. Study-wide points: Disease-associated clonotypes exhibited CD8+ identity and were relatively infrequent in peripheral blood. Characteristic, it appeared, of ankylosing spondylitis blood was a TCR beta motif of roughly eight highly homologous variants. Earlier work had already found some motif variants in reactive arthritis synovial fluid and blood.

The V gene is TRBV5-1, the J gene TRBJ2-2; 10 positions agree with TRBD2. This TCR came from a female donor with ankylosing spondylitis or in good health (not recorded which). Source material: blood, either unsorted or a sorted T cell fraction (not recorded which). The CDR3 loop is CASSLSRTSGSTGELFF. CDR3 nucleotide sequence: TGCGCCAGCAGCTTGTCGAGGACTAGCGGTAGCACCGGGGAGCTGTTTTTT.